What follows are 24 T cell receptor beta chains derived from one specimen sequenced in a study of T cells expressing NK-cell markers. Using the 5' RACE reads, TCRdb records one entry per CDR3 protein without DNA. Its listing shows about 260,000 distinct CDR3 sequences. Sequencing was performed on blood T cells: a sorted CD56 or NKG2C T cell subset, CD4+ or CD8+ T cells, or bulk PBMC T cells (not recorded which). The receptors come from a woman between 18 and 75 years old in good health.

The J gene is TRBJ2-1, the V gene TRBV6-1; TCRdb indicates TRBD2, and absent DNA this call remains unverified. The CDR3 contains 14 residues. Germline lookup yields CDR1 MNHNS and CDR2 SASEGT. The CDR3 region is CAGLTSGSGSEQFF.

J is TRBJ1-4 and V is TRBV9. The CDR3 contains 12 residues. Germline assignment: CDR1 SGDLS and CDR2 YYNGEE. The CDR3 sequence is CASSVGEGKLFF.

This chain connects TRBV27 to TRBJ2-5; as DNA is missing, the TRBD2 call by TCRdb cannot be tested. The CDR3 length is 17 residues. The germline gives CDR1 MNHEY, CDR2 SMNVEV (reference sequence). CDR3 sequence: CASSKIGLAGGGETQYF.

The genes are TRBV9 and TRBJ2-1; TCRdb's D gene call, TRBD2, goes unchecked for lack of DNA. The CDR3 is 18 residues long. Germline values: CDR1 SGDLS, CDR2 YYNGEE. The CDR3 loop reads CASSRKAGEPLGGNEQFF.

The chain carries TRBV7-2 and TRBJ1-1; the D call from TCRdb, TRBD1, cannot be confirmed without DNA. This CDR3 spans 13 amino acids. In germline, CDR1 is SGHTA, CDR2 FQGNSA. The CDR3 sequence: CASSFDRATEAFF. The full variable domain, completed using reference TRBV7-2 and TRBJ1-1, is GAGVSQSPSNKVTEKGKDVELRCDPISGHTALYWYRQSLGQGLEFLIYFQGNSAPDKSGLPSDRFSAERTGGSVSTLTIQRTQQEDSAVYLCASSFDRATEAFFGQGTRLTVV.

V usage is TRBV19 and J usage is TRBJ1-1. The length of the CDR3 is 15 residues. Per the germline V gene, CDR1 is LNHDA and CDR2 is SQIVND (reference sequence). CDR3 residues: CASRLSGTPNTEAFF. The whole variable domain, filled in from reference TRBV19 and TRBJ1-1, reads DGGITQSPKYLFRKEGQNVTLSCEQNLNHDAMYWYRQDPGQGLRLIYYSQIVNDFQKGDIAEGYSVSREKKESFPLTVTSAQKNPTAFYLCASRLSGTPNTEAFFGQGTRLTVV.

The chain carries TRBV12-3 or TRBV12-4 and TRBJ2-2; TCRdb calls TRBD1, which cannot be checked without DNA. This CDR3 has 18 residues. CDR3 sequence: CASTIYLGGGVNTGELFF.

The chain employs TRBV28 and TRBJ2-7. The CDR3 totals 12 residues. Per germline, CDR1 MDHEN and CDR2 SYDVKM. The CDR3 spells CASSLESYEQYF.

V usage is TRBV6-5 and J usage is TRBJ2-1; TCRdb calls TRBD2, which cannot be checked without DNA. The CDR3 spans 16 residues. CDR1 and CDR2 (germline): MNHEY, SVGAGI. Here the CDR3 reads CASSYSWTSGRNEQFF.

The chain links TRBV27 to TRBJ2-7; there is no DNA to check the TCRdb D call of TRBD2. The V gene's germline CDR1 is MNHEY and CDR2 SMNVEV (reference sequence). The CDR3 length is 15 residues. This chain's CDR3 is CASSFSPGLAYEQYF.

The rearrangement uses TRBV20-1 and TRBJ2-1; TCRdb reports TRBD2, a call that lacks DNA to check it against. The CDR3 is 14 amino acids. Germline V gene sequence: CDR1 DFQATT, CDR2 SNEGSKA (reference sequence). The CDR3: CSARGLAGANEQFF.

The rearrangement links TRBV7-3 to TRBJ2-3; TCRdb's D call of TRBD1 is untestable without DNA. This CDR3 contains 16 residues. Looked up from germline, CDR1 is SGHTA and CDR2 is FQGTGA. The CDR3 here is CASSLTGTGETDTQYF.

The rearrangement joins TRBV29-1 to TRBJ1-3; TCRdb outputs TRBD1, but without DNA this stays unchecked. The CDR3 has 12 amino acids. Germline loops: CDR1 SQVTM, CDR2 ANQGSEA. This CDR3 reads CSVEWGPNTIYF.

CDR3 protein: CASSYRLAGGSSRTYEQYF. The J gene is TRBJ2-7, the V gene TRBV11-2; absent DNA, TCRdb's TRBD2 call cannot be checked. CDR3 size: 19 residues. The germline V gene encodes CDR1 SGHAT and CDR2 FQNNGV. Full variable domain (missing parts from reference TRBV11-2 and TRBJ2-7): EAGVAQSPRYKIIEKRQSVAFWCNPISGHATLYWYQQILGQGPKLLIQFQNNGVVDDSQLPKDRFSAERLKGVDSTLKIQPAKLEDSAVYLCASSYRLAGGSSRTYEQYFGPGTRLTVT.

The chain has TRBV20-1 and TRBJ2-1; TCRdb calls TRBD2, which cannot be checked without DNA. CDR1 is DFQATT, CDR2 SNEGSKA, per germline (reference sequence). The CDR3 has 17 amino acids. The chain's CDR3 is CSARDRRLADSYNEQFF.

The chain combines TRBV29-1 with TRBJ1-1; the TCRdb D gene call, TRBD1, has no DNA to confirm it. Germline V gene sequence: CDR1 SQVTM, CDR2 ANQGSEA. This CDR3 is 15 amino acids long. The chain's CDR3 is CSVEEPGTGNTEAFF.

The chain combines TRBV7-2 with TRBJ1-1; TCRdb's assignment of TRBD1 cannot be checked, as there is no DNA. Per germline, CDR1 SGHTA and CDR2 FQGNSA. The CDR3 is made up of 14 amino acids. The chain's CDR3 is CASTQGQGYTEAFF.

V and J are TRBV7-9 and TRBJ1-1; the D call of TRBD1 rests on TCRdb alone, since no DNA is present to check it. The germline gives CDR1 SEHNR, CDR2 FQNEAQ (reference sequence). The CDR3 consists of 16 residues. The CDR3 sequence: CASTPGTAPGGTEAFF.

This chain joins TRBV11-3 and TRBJ2-3. CDR3 length: 14 residues. CDR1 is SGHNT and CDR2 is YENEEA in the germline V gene. CDR3 loop: CASSLTSHTDTQYF. Together with reference TRBV11-3 and TRBJ2-3, the CDR3 gives the full variable domain: EAGVVQSPRYKIIEKKQPVAFWCNPISGHNTLYWYLQNLGQGPELLIRYENEEAVDDSQLPKDRFSAERLKGVDSTLKIQPAELGDSAVYLCASSLTSHTDTQYFGPGTRLTVL.

The J gene is TRBJ2-1, the V gene TRBV23-1. TRBV23-1 is flagged as an ORF with uncertain function. CDR3 size: 14 residues. Here the CDR3 reads CASPSGGPNNEQFF.

V is TRBV20-1 and J is TRBJ2-1; TCRdb designates TRBD2, a call that cannot be tested without DNA. CDR3 length: 12 residues. CDR1 is DFQATT and CDR2 is SNEGSKA in the germline V gene (reference sequence). This chain's CDR3 is CSARAPGLDTFF.

This chain links TRBV7-9 with TRBJ2-1. The CDR3 is made up of 16 amino acids. Germline V gene sequence: CDR1 SEHNR, CDR2 FQNEAQ (reference sequence). The CDR3 reads CASSVLVLDGYNEQFF. The complete variable domain, with remaining parts taken from reference TRBV7-9 and TRBJ2-1, reads DTGVSQNPRHKITKRGQNVTFRCDPISEHNRLYWYRQTLGQGPEFLTYFQNEAQLEKSRLLSDRFSAERPKGSFSTLEIQRTEQGDSAMYLCASSVLVLDGYNEQFFGPGTRLTVL.

This chain links TRBV20-1 with TRBJ1-3; TCRdb gives TRBD1 as the D gene, but with no DNA this cannot be confirmed. This CDR3 is built from 14 residues. Looked up from germline, CDR1 is DFQATT and CDR2 is SNEGSKA (reference sequence). CDR3 in amino acids: CSARRQADGNTIYF.

This chain links TRBV6-1 with TRBJ1-5. This CDR3 spans 13 amino acids. Germline-derived CDR1 and CDR2 are MNHNS and SASEGT. The CDR3 loop reads CASSVIGNQPQHF.